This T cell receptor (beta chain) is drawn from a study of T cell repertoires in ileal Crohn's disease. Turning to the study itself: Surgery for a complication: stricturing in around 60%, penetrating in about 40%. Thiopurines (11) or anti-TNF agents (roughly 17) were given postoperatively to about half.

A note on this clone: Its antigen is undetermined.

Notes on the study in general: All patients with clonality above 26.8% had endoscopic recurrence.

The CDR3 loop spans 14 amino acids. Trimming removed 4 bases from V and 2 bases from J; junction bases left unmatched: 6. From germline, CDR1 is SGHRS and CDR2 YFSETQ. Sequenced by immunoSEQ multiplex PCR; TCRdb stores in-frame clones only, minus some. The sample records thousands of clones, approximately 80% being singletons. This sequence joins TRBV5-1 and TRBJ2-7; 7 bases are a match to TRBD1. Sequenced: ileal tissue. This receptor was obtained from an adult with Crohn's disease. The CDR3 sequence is CASSRQGRTYEQYF. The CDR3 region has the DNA TGCGCCAGCAGCAGACAGGGAAGAACCTACGAGCAGTACTTC.